This TCR beta chain was found in a study of CD8+ T cells in alopecia areata. Study information: In an open-label trial, patients got 5 to 10 mg tofacitinib twice daily.

Once RNA had been extracted, it was reverse transcribed into cDNA to act as the sequencing template. The protocol was immunoSEQ multiplex PCR, while the TCRdb copy is restricted to in-frame clones and leaves out a portion. The sample has 150,000 to 200,000 clones, around 63% seen once; the top ten hold about 1.5%. The CDR3 loop spans 14 amino acids. V shed 4 bases, J shed 4 bases, and the junction held 7 bases outside the gene matches. CDR1 is SGDLS, CDR2 YYNGEE, per germline. This clone has only a few counts. Sample: CD4+ T cells sorted from blood, taken at week 0. The chain uses TRBV9 and TRBJ2-5, with 7 bases identical to TRBD2. This receptor was taken from a human donor with alopecia areata. The CDR3: CASSLRPGGETQYF. The DNA of the CDR3 is TGTGCCAGCAGCCTAAGGCCGGGAGGAGAGACCCAGTACTTC.